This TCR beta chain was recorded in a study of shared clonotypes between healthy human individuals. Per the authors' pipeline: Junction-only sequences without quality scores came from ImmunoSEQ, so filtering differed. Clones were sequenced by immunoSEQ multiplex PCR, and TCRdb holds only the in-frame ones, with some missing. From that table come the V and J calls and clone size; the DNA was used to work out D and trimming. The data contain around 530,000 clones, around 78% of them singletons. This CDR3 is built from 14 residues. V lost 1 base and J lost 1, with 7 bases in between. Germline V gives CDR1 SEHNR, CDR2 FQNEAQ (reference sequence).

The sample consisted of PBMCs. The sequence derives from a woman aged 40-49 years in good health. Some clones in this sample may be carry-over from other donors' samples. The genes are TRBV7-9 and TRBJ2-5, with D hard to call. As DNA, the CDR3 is TGTGCCAGCAGCTTAGACGCAGGCCAAGAGACCCAGTACTTC. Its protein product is CASSLDAGQETQYF. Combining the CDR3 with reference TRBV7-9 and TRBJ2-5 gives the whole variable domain DTGVSQNPRHKITKRGQNVTFRCDPISEHNRLYWYRQTLGQGPEFLTYFQNEAQLEKSRLLSDRFSAERPKGSFSTLEIQRTEQGDSAMYLCASSLDAGQETQYFGPGTRLLVL.